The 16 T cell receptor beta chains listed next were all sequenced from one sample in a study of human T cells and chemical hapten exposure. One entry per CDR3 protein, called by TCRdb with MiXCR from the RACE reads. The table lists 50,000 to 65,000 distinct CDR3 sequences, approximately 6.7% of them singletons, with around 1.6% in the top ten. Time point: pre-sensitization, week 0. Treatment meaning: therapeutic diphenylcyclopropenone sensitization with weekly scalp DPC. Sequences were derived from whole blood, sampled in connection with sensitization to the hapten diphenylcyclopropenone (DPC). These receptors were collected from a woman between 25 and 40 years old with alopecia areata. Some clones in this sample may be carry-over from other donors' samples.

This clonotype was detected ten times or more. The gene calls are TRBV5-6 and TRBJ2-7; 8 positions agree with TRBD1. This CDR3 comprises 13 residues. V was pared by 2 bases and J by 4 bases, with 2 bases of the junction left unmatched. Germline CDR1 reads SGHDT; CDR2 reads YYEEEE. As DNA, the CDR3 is TGTGCCAGCAGCTTACAGGGGGAATACGAGCAGTACTTC. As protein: CASSLQGEYEQYF. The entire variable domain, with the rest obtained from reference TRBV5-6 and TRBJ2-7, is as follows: DAGVTQSPTHLIKTRGQQVTLRCSPKSGHDTVSWYQQALGQGPQFIFQYYEEEERQRGNFPDRFSGHQFPNYSSELNVNALLLGDSALYLCASSLQGEYEQYFGPGTRLTVT.

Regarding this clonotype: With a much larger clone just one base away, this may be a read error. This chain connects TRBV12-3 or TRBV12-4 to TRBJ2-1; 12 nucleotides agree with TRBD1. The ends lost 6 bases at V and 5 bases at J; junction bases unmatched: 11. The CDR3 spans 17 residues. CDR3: CASSNFGTGGYHNEQFF. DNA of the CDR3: TGTGCCAGCAGCAACTTCGGGACAGGGGGCTATCACAATGAGCAGTTCTTC.

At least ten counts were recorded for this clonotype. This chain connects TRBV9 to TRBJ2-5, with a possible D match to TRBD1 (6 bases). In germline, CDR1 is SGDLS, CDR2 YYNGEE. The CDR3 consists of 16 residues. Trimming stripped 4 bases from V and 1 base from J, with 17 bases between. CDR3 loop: CASSPHHDRSQETQYF. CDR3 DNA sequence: TGTGCCAGCAGCCCTCACCACGACAGGTCCCAAGAGACCCAGTACTTC.

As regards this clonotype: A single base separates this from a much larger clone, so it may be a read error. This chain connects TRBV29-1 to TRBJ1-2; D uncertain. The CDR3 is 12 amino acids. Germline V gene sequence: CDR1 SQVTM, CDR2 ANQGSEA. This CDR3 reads CSVEAQDYGDTF. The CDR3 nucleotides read TGCAGCGTTGAAGCCCAGGACTATGGCGACACCTTC.

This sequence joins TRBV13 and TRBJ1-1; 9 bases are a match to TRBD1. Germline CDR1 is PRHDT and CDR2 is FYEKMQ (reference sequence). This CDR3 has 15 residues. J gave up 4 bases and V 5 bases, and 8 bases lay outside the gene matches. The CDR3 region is CASSPGPTGGTEAFF. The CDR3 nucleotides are TGTGCCAGCAGCCCAGGACCGACAGGGGGCACTGAAGCTTTCTTT.

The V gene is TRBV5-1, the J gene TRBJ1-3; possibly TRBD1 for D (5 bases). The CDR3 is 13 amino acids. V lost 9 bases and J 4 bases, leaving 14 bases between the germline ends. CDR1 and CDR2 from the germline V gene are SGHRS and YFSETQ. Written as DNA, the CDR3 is TGCGCCACCGCAGACAGTCCAGGAAACACCATATATTTT. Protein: CATADSPGNTIYF.

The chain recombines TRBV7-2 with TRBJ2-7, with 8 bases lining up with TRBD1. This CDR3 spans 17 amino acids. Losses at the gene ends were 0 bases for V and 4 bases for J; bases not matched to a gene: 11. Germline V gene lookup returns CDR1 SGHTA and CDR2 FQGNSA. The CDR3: CASSLAMDRAVGYEQYF. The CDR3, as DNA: TGTGCCAGCAGCTTAGCTATGGACAGGGCCGTGGGGTACGAGCAGTACTTC.

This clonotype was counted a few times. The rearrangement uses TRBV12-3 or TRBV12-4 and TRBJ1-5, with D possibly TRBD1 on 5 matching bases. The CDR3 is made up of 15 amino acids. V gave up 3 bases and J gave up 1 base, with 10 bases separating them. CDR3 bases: TGTGCCAGCAGTTTGAGGCAGGGAAGCAATCAGCCCCAGCATTTT. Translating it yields CASSLRQGSNQPQHF.

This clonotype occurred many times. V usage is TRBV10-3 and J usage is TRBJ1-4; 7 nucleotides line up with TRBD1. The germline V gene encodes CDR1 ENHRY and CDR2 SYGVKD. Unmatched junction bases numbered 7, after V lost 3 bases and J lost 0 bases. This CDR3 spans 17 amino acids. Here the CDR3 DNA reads TGTGCCATCAGTGAAACCGGGACAGTTACAACTAATGAAAAACTGTTTTTT. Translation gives CAISETGTVTTNEKLFF.

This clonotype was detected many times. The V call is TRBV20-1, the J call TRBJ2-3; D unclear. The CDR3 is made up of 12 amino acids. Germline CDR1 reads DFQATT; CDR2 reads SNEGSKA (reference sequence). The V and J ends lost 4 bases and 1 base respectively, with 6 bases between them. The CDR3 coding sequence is TGCAGTGCTATACATGGCACAGATACGCAGTATTTT. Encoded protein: CSAIHGTDTQYF.

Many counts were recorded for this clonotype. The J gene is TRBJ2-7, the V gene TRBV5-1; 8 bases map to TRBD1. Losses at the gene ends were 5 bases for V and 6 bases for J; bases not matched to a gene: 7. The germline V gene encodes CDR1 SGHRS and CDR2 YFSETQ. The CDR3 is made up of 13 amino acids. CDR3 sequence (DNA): TGCGCCAGCAGTGCGACAGGGGTAGGCGAGCAGTACTTC. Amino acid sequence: CASSATGVGEQYF.

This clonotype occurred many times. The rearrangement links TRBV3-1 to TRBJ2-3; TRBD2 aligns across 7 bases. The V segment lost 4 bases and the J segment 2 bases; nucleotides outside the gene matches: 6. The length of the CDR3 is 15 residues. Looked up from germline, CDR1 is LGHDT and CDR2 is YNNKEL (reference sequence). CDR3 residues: CASSPRGGLTDTQYF. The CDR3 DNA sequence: TGTGCCAGCAGCCCGCGCGGGGGACTCACAGATACGCAGTATTTT.

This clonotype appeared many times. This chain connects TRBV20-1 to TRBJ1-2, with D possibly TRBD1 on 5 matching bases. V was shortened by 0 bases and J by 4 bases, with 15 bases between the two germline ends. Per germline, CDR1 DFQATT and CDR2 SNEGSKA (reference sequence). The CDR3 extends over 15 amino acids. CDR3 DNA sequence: TGCAGTGCTAGAGATGGCCCGCAGGGAGTCTATGGCTACACCTTC. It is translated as CSARDGPQGVYGYTF.

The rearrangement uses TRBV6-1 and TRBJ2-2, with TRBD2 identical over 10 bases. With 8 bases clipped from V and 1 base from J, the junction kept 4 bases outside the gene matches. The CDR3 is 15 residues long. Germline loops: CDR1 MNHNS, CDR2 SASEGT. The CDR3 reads CASERLAGNTGELFF. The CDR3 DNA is TGTGCCAGCGAGAGACTAGCGGGGAACACCGGGGAGCTGTTTTTT.

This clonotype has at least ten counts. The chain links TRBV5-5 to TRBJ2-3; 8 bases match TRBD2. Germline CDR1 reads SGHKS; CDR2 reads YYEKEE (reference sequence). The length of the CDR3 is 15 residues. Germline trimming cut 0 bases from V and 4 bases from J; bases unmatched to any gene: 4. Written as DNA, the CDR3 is TGTGCCAGCAGCTTGGATGCGGGGGGAGCAGATACGCAGTATTTT. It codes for CASSLDAGGADTQYF.

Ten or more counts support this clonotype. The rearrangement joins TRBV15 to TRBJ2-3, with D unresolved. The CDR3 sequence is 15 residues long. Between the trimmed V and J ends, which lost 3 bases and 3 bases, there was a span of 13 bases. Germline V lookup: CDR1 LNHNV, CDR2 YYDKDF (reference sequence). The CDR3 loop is CATSSDGRETDTQYF. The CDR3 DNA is TGTGCCACCAGCAGCGACGGAAGAGAGACAGATACGCAGTATTTT.